These 27 T cell receptor beta chains originate from one sample sequenced in a study of cytomegalovirus exposure and HLA in healthy donors. A multiplex PCR was run with 60 Vbeta primers and 13 Jbeta primers. Data came from immunoSEQ multiplex PCR; TCRdb stores just in-frame clones and leaves some out. The sample lists fewer than 200,000 clones, approximately 80% seen once, with about 2.2% in the top ten. The sample comprised PBMCs. These receptors came from a woman in her twenties or thirties in good health and CMV-seronegative.

The rearrangement joins TRBV5-1 to TRBJ2-1; the match to TRBD2 covers 11 bases. V shed 4 bases and J 7 bases; nucleotides not matched to a gene: 7. Germline CDR1 SGHRS, CDR2 YFSETQ. This CDR3 spans 15 amino acids. CDR3 coding DNA: TGCGCCAGCAGCGTTACTAGCGGGAGCGGAAATGAGCAGTTCTTC. Residues: CASSVTSGSGNEQFF.

This chain joins TRBV15 and TRBJ2-3; D might be TRBD2 (5 bases). V was shortened by 1 base and J by 1 base, with 12 bases between the two germline ends. CDR3 length equals 16 residues. CDR1 and CDR2 (germline): LNHNV, YYDKDF (reference sequence). DNA of the CDR3: TGTGCCACCAGCAGAGGATCAGATAGCGGCACAGATACGCAGTATTTT. Amino acid sequence: CATSRGSDSGTDTQYF. The whole variable domain, remainder taken from reference TRBV15 and TRBJ2-3, is DAMVIQNPRYQVTQFGKPVTLSCSQTLNHNVMYWYQQKSSQAPKLLFHYYDKDFNNEADTPDNFQSRRPNTSFCFLDIRSPGLGDTAMYLCATSRGSDSGTDTQYFGPGTRLTVL.

V usage is TRBV7-9 and J usage is TRBJ2-1; a possible D gene is TRBD1 (6 bases). CDR3 length: 14 residues. Trimming removed 4 bases from V and 5 bases from J, with 12 bases in between. Germline V CDR1 and CDR2: SEHNR, FQNEAQ (reference sequence). The CDR3 protein is CASSYTGLNNEQFF. DNA of the CDR3: TGTGCCAGCAGCTATACAGGGCTCAACAATGAGCAGTTCTTC.

V gene TRBV5-1 combines with J gene TRBJ2-3, with D possibly matching TRBD2 (6 bases). Trimming took 4 bases from V and 2 from J, leaving 14 bases between them. Germline V gene sequence: CDR1 SGHRS, CDR2 YFSETQ. The CDR3 covers 15 residues. The CDR3 loop is CASSPPGLVTDTQYF. The CDR3 region has the DNA TGCGCCAGCAGCCCCCCGGGACTTGTCACAGATACGCAGTATTTT.

Turning to this clone: The sample has other DNA sequences that encode this CDR3 too. The rearrangement joins TRBV6-5 to TRBJ2-3; no clear D. The length of the CDR3 is 15 residues. Germline lookup yields CDR1 MNHEY and CDR2 SVGAGI. Trimming left V 0 bases short and J 1 base short, with 8 bases between. CDR3 in DNA: TGTGCCAGCAGTTACTCAAGTGGGCGCACAGATACGCAGTATTTT. It encodes CASSYSSGRTDTQYF.

This chain connects TRBV7-6 to TRBJ2-1; D possibly corresponds to TRBD1 (6 bases). CDR1 and CDR2 (germline): SGHVS, FNYEAQ. V lost 0 bases and J 0 bases, leaving 15 bases between the germline ends. The CDR3 totals 18 residues. Here the CDR3 DNA reads TGTGCCAGCAGCTTAGCGTTTTCAGGGGTTGCCTCCTACAATGAGCAGTTCTTC. Protein sequence: CASSLAFSGVASYNEQFF.

A remark on this clone: The sample contains more than one DNA sequence encoding this CDR3. The chain combines TRBV28 with TRBJ2-7, with 8 nucleotides matching TRBD2. Losses at the gene ends were 5 bases for V and 4 bases for J; bases not matched to a gene: 4. This CDR3 spans 13 amino acids. The germline CDR1 and CDR2 sequences are MDHEN and SYDVKM. The CDR3 nucleotides read TGTGCCAGCAGTCCGCGCGGGGGGTACGAGCAGTACTTC. This gives the protein CASSPRGGYEQYF.

The J gene is TRBJ2-7, the V gene TRBV5-1, with a weak D call TRBD2 (7 bases). The CDR3 has 15 amino acids. Germline CDR1 SGHRS, CDR2 YFSETQ. V lost 0 bases and J lost 3, with 13 bases in between. CDR3 sequence (DNA): TGCGCCAGCAGCTTGGAAGGGGGGGCCCTCTACGAGCAGTACTTC. It specifies CASSLEGGALYEQYF.

The J gene is TRBJ1-1, the V gene TRBV28; D gene uncertain. Germline V lookup: CDR1 MDHEN, CDR2 SYDVKM. V was pared by 5 bases and J by 4 bases, with 20 bases between. This CDR3 spans 16 amino acids. The chain's CDR3 is CASSPPHMAPGTEAFF. CDR3 nucleotide sequence: TGTGCCAGCAGTCCCCCCCACATGGCCCCGGGCACTGAAGCTTTCTTT.

The chain couples TRBV5-8 to TRBJ1-5; the match to TRBD1 covers 8 bases. With 4 bases clipped from V and 6 bases from J, the junction kept 6 bases outside the gene matches. Germline loops: CDR1 SGHTS, CDR2 YDEGEE. This CDR3 is 14 amino acids long. The DNA for the CDR3 is TGTGCCAGCAGCCGACAGGGGAGCGGTCAGCCCCAGCATTTT. Its protein is CASSRQGSGQPQHF. The entire variable domain, with the rest obtained from reference TRBV5-8 and TRBJ1-5, is as follows: EAGVTQSPTHLIKTRGQQATLRCSPISGHTSVYWYQQALGLGLQFLLWYDEGEERNRGNFPPRFSGRQFPNYSSELNVNALELEDSALYLCASSRQGSGQPQHFGDGTRLSIL.

V and J are TRBV2 and TRBJ2-5, with TRBD1 identical over 8 bases. This CDR3 has 15 residues. V shed 6 bases, J shed 2 bases, and the junction held 8 bases outside the gene matches. Germline-derived CDR1 and CDR2 are SNHLY and FYNNEI. CDR3 DNA: TGTGCCAGCAGCAGGGACAGGAGGACGCAAGAGACCCAGTACTTC. It encodes CASSRDRRTQETQYF.

To note about this clone: This CDR3 is also generated by other DNA sequences in the sample. This chain uses TRBV27 with TRBJ2-3; 7 bases agree with TRBD2. This CDR3 is built from 15 residues. Trimming cost V 4 bases and J 4 bases; bases outside gene matches: 8. In germline, CDR1 is MNHEY, CDR2 SMNVEV (reference sequence). The CDR3 sequence is CASSSPLGGADTQYF. The DNA for the CDR3 is TGTGCCAGCAGTTCCCCTCTTGGGGGGGCAGATACGCAGTATTTT.

This clone was detected only once. The CDR3 region has the DNA TGTGCCAGCAGTGAAAGGGGCTCTGGGGCCAACGTCCTGACTTTC. Its protein product is CASSERGSGANVLTF. V gene TRBV2 combines with J gene TRBJ2-6, with TRBD1 as a possible D gene (5 bases). Germline-derived CDR1 and CDR2 are SNHLY and FYNNEI. This CDR3 has 15 amino acids. Trimming removed 2 bases at V and 0 bases at J, with 5 bases between.

The rearrangement links TRBV30 to TRBJ2-5, with 9 bases fitting TRBD1. The V segment lost 3 bases and the J segment 4 bases; nucleotides outside the gene matches: 6. The CDR3 is made up of 14 amino acids. From germline, CDR1 is GTSNPN and CDR2 SVGIG (reference sequence). CDR3: CAWSAGQGVETQYF. The DNA of the CDR3 is TGTGCCTGGAGCGCGGGACAGGGCGTAGAGACCCAGTACTTC.

This chain connects TRBV4-1 to TRBJ2-1; 9 nucleotides match TRBD1. V shed 5 bases, J shed 7 bases, and the junction held 6 bases outside the gene matches. CDR3 length equals 14 residues. From germline, CDR1 is MGHRA and CDR2 YSYEKL. The CDR3: CASSFAGTGNEQFF. Here the CDR3 DNA reads TGCGCCAGCAGCTTCGCCGGGACAGGGAATGAGCAGTTCTTC.

The chain has TRBV7-3 and TRBJ2-3, with 9 positions matching TRBD2. J lost 4 bases, V lost 2 bases, and 4 bases had no gene match. CDR3 length equals 15 residues. Germline V lookup: CDR1 SGHTA, CDR2 FQGTGA. CDR3 in DNA: TGTGCCAGCAGCTTACTGGCGGGAGGGTCAGATACGCAGTATTTT. Translating it yields CASSLLAGGSDTQYF.

J is TRBJ1-2 and V is TRBV21-1; the table's D call, TRBD1, was not checked against the DNA. TRBV21-1 counts as a pseudogene. The CDR3 contains 13 residues. CDR3 in amino acids: CARKRTVSYGYTF. CDR3 in DNA: TGTGCCAGAAAACGGACAGTGTCGTATGGCTACACCTTC.

The chain recombines TRBV2 with TRBJ1-3; D not resolved. CDR1 and CDR2 (germline): SNHLY, FYNNEI. Trimming took 8 bases from V and 0 from J, leaving 11 bases between them. The CDR3 sequence is 14 residues long. CDR3 sequence (DNA): TGTGCCAGCGGGCACGGAATCTCTGGAAACACCATATATTTT. Its translation is CASGHGISGNTIYF.

The chain uses TRBV7-9 and TRBJ2-7, with 7 nucleotides matching TRBD2. The CDR3 is 14 residues long. V shed 4 bases and J 6 bases; nucleotides not matched to a gene: 9. Germline V CDR1 and CDR2: SEHNR, FQNEAQ (reference sequence). CDR3 in DNA: TGTGCCAGCAGCTCGTTAGGTAGCGGGCCCGAGCAGTACTTC. This encodes CASSSLGSGPEQYF.

This chain uses TRBV19 with TRBJ2-2; TRBD1 is a possible D gene (6 bases). V dropped 4 bases and J dropped 4 bases, with 16 bases sitting between them. There are 16 residues in the CDR3. CDR1 is LNHDA and CDR2 is SQIVND in the germline V gene (reference sequence). This CDR3 reads CASSNQGSRGTGELFF. The CDR3, as DNA: TGTGCCAGTAGTAACCAGGGGTCCCGAGGCACCGGGGAGCTGTTTTTT. Full variable domain (outside the CDR3, taken from reference TRBV19 and TRBJ2-2): DGGITQSPKYLFRKEGQNVTLSCEQNLNHDAMYWYRQDPGQGLRLIYYSQIVNDFQKGDIAEGYSVSREKKESFPLTVTSAQKNPTAFYLCASSNQGSRGTGELFFGEGSRLTVL.

The chain uses TRBV29-1 and TRBJ2-5; D may be TRBD1 (5 bases). TRBJ2-7 explains the end of the DNA better; the J call may be wrong. Germline CDR1 is SQVTM and CDR2 is ANQGSEA. The CDR3 sequence is 12 residues long. The DNA for the CDR3 is TGCAGCGTTGAAAGGGGCCTGCGCGAGCAGTACTTC. It yields the protein CSVERGLREQYF.

The chain is built from TRBV4-1 and TRBJ2-3; 8 bases are shared with TRBD2. V was clipped by 0 bases and J by 14 bases; unmatched bases: 13. The CDR3 loop spans 15 amino acids. CDR1 MGHRA and CDR2 YSYEKL come from the germline V gene. The CDR3 DNA sequence: TGCGCCAGCAGCCAAGAACACGGGGGGGGCCTCGGGAGGTATTTT. This translates into CASSQEHGGGLGRYF.

This chain joins TRBV6-1 and TRBJ2-1; D may be TRBD2 (6 bases). V was clipped by 3 bases and J by 9 bases, with 15 bases between them. This CDR3 has 14 amino acids. The germline gives CDR1 MNHNS, CDR2 SASEGT. The CDR3 DNA reads as TGTGCCAGCAGTGAGTTGGAGGGTTATAGTGAGCAGTTCTTC. This encodes CASSELEGYSEQFF.

The table lists this clone with a count of one. The CDR3 DNA reads TGTGCCAGCAGCTTGGAGCAGACCCAGTACTTC. This sequence encodes CASSLEQTQYF. The chain joins TRBV5-6 to TRBJ2-5; D remains ambiguous. Germline V gene sequence: CDR1 SGHDT, CDR2 YYEEEE. V lost 0 bases and J lost 6, with 3 bases in between. The CDR3 covers 11 residues.

The chain carries TRBV6-4 and TRBJ1-1; D not resolved. V was pared by 6 bases and J by 1 base, with 9 bases between. CDR3 length: 13 amino acids. The germline V gene encodes CDR1 MRHNA and CDR2 SNTAGT. CDR3 protein: CASRFTENTEAFF. In DNA, the CDR3 is TGTGCCAGCAGATTCACAGAGAACACTGAAGCTTTCTTT.

This clone was seen a single time. The chain has TRBV5-6 and TRBJ2-2; maybe TRBD2 (6 bases). This CDR3 is built from 12 residues. Germline V CDR1 and CDR2: SGHDT, YYEEEE. The V gene lost 8 bases and the J gene lost 3 bases, with 8 bases spanning the gap. The CDR3 region is CASRLDTGELFF. For the CDR3, the DNA is TGTGCCAGTCGACTAGACACCGGGGAGCTGTTTTTT.

CDR3 loop: CASGPTGDTLADTQYF. In nucleotides, the CDR3 is TGCGCCAGCGGCCCGACAGGGGACACGTTGGCAGATACGCAGTATTTT. The chain links TRBV5-1 to TRBJ2-3, with TRBD1 identical over 8 bases. This CDR3 is 16 amino acids long. Trimming cost V 7 bases and J 4 bases; bases outside gene matches: 14. The germline gives CDR1 SGHRS, CDR2 YFSETQ. Filled out from reference TRBV5-1 and TRBJ2-3, the complete variable domain reads KAGVTQTPRYLIKTRGQQVTLSCSPISGHRSVSWYQQTPGQGLQFLFEYFSETQRNKGNFPGRFSGRQFSNSRSEMNVSTLELGDSALYLCASGPTGDTLADTQYFGPGTRLTVL.